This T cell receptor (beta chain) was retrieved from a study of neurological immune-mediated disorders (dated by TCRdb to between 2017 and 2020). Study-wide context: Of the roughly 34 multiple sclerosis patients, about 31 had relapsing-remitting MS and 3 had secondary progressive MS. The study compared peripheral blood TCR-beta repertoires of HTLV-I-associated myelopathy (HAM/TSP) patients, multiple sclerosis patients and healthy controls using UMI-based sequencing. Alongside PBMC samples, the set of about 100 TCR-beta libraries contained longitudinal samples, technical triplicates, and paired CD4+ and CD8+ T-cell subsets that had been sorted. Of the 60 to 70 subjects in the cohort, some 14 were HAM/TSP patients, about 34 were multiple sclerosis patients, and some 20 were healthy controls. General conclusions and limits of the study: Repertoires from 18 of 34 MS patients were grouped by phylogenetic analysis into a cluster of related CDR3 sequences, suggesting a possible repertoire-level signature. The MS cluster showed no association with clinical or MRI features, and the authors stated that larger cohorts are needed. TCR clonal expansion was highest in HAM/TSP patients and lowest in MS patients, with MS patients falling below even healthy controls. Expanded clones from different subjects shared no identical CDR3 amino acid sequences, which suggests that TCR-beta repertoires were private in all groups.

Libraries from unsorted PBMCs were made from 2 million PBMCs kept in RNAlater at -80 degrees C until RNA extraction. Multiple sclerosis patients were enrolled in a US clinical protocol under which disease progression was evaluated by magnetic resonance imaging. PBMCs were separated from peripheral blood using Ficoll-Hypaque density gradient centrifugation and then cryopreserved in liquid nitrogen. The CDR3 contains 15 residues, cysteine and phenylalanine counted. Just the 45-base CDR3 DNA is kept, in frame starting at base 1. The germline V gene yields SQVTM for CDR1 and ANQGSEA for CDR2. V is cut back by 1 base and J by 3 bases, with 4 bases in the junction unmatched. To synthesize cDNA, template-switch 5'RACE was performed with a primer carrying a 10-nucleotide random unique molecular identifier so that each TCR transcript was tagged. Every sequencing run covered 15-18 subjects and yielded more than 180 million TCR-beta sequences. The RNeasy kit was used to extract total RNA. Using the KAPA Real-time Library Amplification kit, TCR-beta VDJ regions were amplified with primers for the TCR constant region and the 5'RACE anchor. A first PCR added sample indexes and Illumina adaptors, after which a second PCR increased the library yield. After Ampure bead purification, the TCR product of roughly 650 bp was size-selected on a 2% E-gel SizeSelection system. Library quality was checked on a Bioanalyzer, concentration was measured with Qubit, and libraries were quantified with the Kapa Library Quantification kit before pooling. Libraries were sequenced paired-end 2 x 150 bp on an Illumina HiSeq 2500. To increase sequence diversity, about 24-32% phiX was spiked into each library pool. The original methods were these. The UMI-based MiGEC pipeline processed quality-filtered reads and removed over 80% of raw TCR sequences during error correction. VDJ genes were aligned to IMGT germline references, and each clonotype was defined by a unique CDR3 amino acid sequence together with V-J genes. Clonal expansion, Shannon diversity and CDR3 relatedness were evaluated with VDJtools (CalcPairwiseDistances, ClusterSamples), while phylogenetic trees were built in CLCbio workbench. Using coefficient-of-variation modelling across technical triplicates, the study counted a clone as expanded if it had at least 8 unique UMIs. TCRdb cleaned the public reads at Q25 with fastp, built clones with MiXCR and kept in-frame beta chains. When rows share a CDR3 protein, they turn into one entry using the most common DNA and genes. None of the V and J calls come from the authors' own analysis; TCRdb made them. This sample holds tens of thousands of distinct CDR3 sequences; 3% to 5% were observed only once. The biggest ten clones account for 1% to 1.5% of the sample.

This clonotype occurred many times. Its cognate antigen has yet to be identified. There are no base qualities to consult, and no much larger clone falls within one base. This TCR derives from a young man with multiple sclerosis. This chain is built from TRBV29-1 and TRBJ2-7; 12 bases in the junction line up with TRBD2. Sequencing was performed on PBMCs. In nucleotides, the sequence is TGCAGCGTTGAAGGTTCTAGCGGGGGGGTCTACGAGCAGTACTTC. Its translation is CSVEGSSGGVYEQYF.